These T cell receptor beta chains were read from a single sample in a study of T cell changes during pregnancy in multiple sclerosis. Libraries were prepared by immunoSEQ multiplex PCR; TCRdb keeps only in-frame clonotypes and omits some of them. The sample includes about 53,000 clones, around 90% of them seen just once. The sample was CD4+ T cells from peripheral blood mononuclear cells, taken in the third trimester of pregnancy. All receptors derive from a female donor with multiple sclerosis, enrolled in a pregnancy study. Both conserved end residues are part of each CDR3. Each record gives: V gene, D gene, clone size, J gene, CDR3 DNA, CDR3 protein. D genes are given only for firm matches. Part of the rows lack a size; the others show once, few, many or a class for expanded clones.

TRBV5-4	.	.	TRBJ2-6	TGTGCCAGCAGCTTGATCCTAGCCGGGCCCGGGGCCAACGTCCTGACTTTC	CASSLILAGPGANVLTF
TRBV6-1	TRBD1	.	TRBJ2-3	TGTGCCAGCAGTGAAAACAGGGGGCCAACAGATACGCAGTATTTT	CASSENRGPTDTQYF
TRBV10-1	.	.	TRBJ2-3	TGCGCCAGCAGTGAGTGTACGACTGTTAAATGCACAGATACGCAGTATTTT	CASSECTTVKCTDTQYF
TRBV6-5	TRBD1	.	TRBJ2-7	TGTGCCAGCAGGCCCAGGACAGGGCTAACCTACGAGCAGTACTTC	CASRPRTGLTYEQYF
TRBV2	.	.	TRBJ1-2	TGTGCCAGCAGTGACCTGTATCTCGCACGGGGTGACTATGGCTACACCTTC	CASSDLYLARGDYGYTF
TRBV16	.	.	TRBJ1-5	TGTGCCAGCAGCCAATCGTTCGTTCGCAATCAGCCCCAGCATTTT	CASSQSFVRNQPQHF
TRBV11-3	TRBD2	.	TRBJ2-3	TGTGCCAGCAGCCGACTAGCGGGGAGCACAGATACGCAGTATTTT	CASSRLAGSTDTQYF
TRBV19	.	.	TRBJ2-7	TGTGCCGCGGGGCGCCACGAGCAGTACTTC	CAAGRHEQYF
TRBV5-1	.	.	TRBJ2-2	TGCGCCAGCAGCACAGGGTCCGGGGAGCTGTTTTTT	CASSTGSGELFF
TRBV7-9	.	.	TRBJ1-1	TGTGCCAGCAGCTTAGCTCAGTTGAACACTGAAGCTTTCTTT	CASSLAQLNTEAFF
TRBV5-1	TRBD1	.	TRBJ1-1	TGCGCCAGCAGCTTGTTACAGGGGTATACTGAAGCTTTCTTT	CASSLLQGYTEAFF
TRBV19	.	once	TRBJ1-5	TGTGCCAGTAGTCGTACCGGGACACATCAGCCCCAGCATTTT	CASSRTGTHQPQHF
TRBV10-2	.	.	TRBJ2-1	TGCGCCAGCAGTGAGAGCGGGACAACCTCCTACAATGAGCAGTTCTTC	CASSESGTTSYNEQFF
TRBV7-2	TRBD2	.	TRBJ2-7	TGTGCCAGCAGCCCCCGGGGGGGACCCTACGAGCAGTACTTC	CASSPRGGPYEQYF
TRBV7-3	.	.	TRBJ2-5	TGTGCCAGCAGCTTATCTAGCACGGAGACCCAGTACTTC	CASSLSSTETQYF
TRBV30	TRBD2	.	TRBJ2-7	TGTGCCTGGAGTAACGAGGGCTTGGGGGGGGTAACCTACGAGCAGTACTTC	CAWSNEGLGGVTYEQYF
TRBV19	TRBD1	.	TRBJ1-2	TGTGCCAGTAGTGGACAGGGGGCGGACTATGGCTACACCTTC	CASSGQGADYGYTF
TRBV30	.	.	TRBJ1-2	TGTGCCTGGAGGGAGAAGGGGCTATATGGCTACACCTTC	CAWREKGLYGYTF
TRBV6-1	.	.	TRBJ1-3	TGTGCCAGTAGAACGGGACATCTCTCTGGAAACACCATATATTTT	CASRTGHLSGNTIYF
TRBV11-2	.	.	TRBJ1-6	TGTGCCAGCAGCTTAGGCCGACCCCGACAGGTCTATAATTCACCCCTCCACTTT	CASSLGRPRQVYNSPLHF
TRBV9	TRBD1	.	TRBJ1-2	TGTGCCAGCAGCGTAGCTGGCACAGGGGAGTTCTATGGCTACACCTTC	CASSVAGTGEFYGYTF
TRBV5-8	.	.	TRBJ2-1	TGTGCCAGCACCCGGGCCGGGAGCTCCTACAATGAGCAGTTCTTC	CASTRAGSSYNEQFF
TRBV5-1	.	.	TRBJ1-1	TGCGCCAGCAGCTTCTCGGGACGGGAGCCTAGCCCTGAAGCTTTCTTT	CASSFSGREPSPEAFF
TRBV2	.	.	TRBJ2-1	TGTGCCAGCAGCTTCCTCGAACTCTCCTACAATGAGCAGTTCTTC	CASSFLELSYNEQFF
TRBV27	TRBD1	.	TRBJ1-2	TGTGCCAGCAGTTATAATCCGGGACAGAGGGGCTACACCTTC	CASSYNPGQRGYTF
TRBV19	TRBD1	.	TRBJ2-2	TGTGCCAGTAGTCTCGGGACAGGTCCGGGGGAGCTGTTTTTT	CASSLGTGPGELFF
TRBV6-6	.	.	TRBJ2-3	TGTGCCAGCAGTTACTATGGGGGGTCCACAGATACGCAGTATTTT	CASSYYGGSTDTQYF
TRBV6-5	TRBD1	.	TRBJ1-3	TGTGCCAGCAGTTACGGACAGGGGGCTGGAAACACCATATATTTT	CASSYGQGAGNTIYF
TRBV27	.	.	TRBJ2-2	TGTGCCAGCAGTCGCACCATCCGCGGGGTGGCGAACACCGGGGAGCTGTTTTTT	CASSRTIRGVANTGELFF
TRBV16	.	.	TRBJ1-1	TGTGCCAGCAGCCCCTTAACTGAAGCTTTCTTT	CASSPLTEAFF
TRBV5-1	.	.	TRBJ2-6	TGCGCCAGCAGCTTGGCTAACTCTGGGGCCAACGTCCTGACTTTC	CASSLANSGANVLTF
TRBV9	TRBD1	.	TRBJ1-2	TGTGCCAGCAGCGTGGGGACAGGGGGCGACTATGGCTACACCTTC	CASSVGTGGDYGYTF
TRBV25-1	.	.	TRBJ1-5	TGTGCCAGCAGTGTGGGGGGGCAGCCCCAGCATTTT	CASSVGGQPQHF
TRBV30	TRBD1	.	TRBJ1-3	TGTGCTTGGACAGGGACTTCTGGAAACACCATATATTTT	CAWTGTSGNTIYF
TRBV11-3	.	.	TRBJ2-7	TGTGCCAGCAGTAACAACTCCTACGAGCAGTACTTC	CASSNNSYEQYF
TRBV10-3	.	.	TRBJ1-5	TGTGCCATCAGTGAGAACCAGGGGAGTGTTCAGCCCCAGCATTTT	CAISENQGSVQPQHF
TRBV6-6	TRBD2	.	TRBJ2-7	TGTGCCAGCAGTTCGTGGGGGACTAGCTCCTACGAGCAGTACTTC	CASSSWGTSSYEQYF
TRBV5-6	TRBD1	.	TRBJ2-3	TGTGCCAGCAGCTTCCGGACAGGGGGCACAGATACGCAGTATTTT	CASSFRTGGTDTQYF
TRBV30	.	.	TRBJ1-2	TGTGCCTCCCGGACGGGCGGGTCGAACTATGGCTACACCTTC	CASRTGGSNYGYTF
TRBV9	TRBD1	.	TRBJ1-5	TGTGCCAGCAGCGAAGGGACAGGCTTAAATCAGCCCCAGCATTTT	CASSEGTGLNQPQHF
TRBV2	.	.	TRBJ1-1	TGTGCCAGCAGTACAGGGTACACTGAAGCTTTCTTT	CASSTGYTEAFF
TRBV5-1	TRBD1	.	TRBJ1-2	TGCGCCAGCAGCGACGGGACAGGGCTTGGCTACACCTTC	CASSDGTGLGYTF
TRBV6-1	.	.	TRBJ2-2	TGTGCCAGCAGTGGAATACAGACCGGGGAGCTGTTTTTT	CASSGIQTGELFF
TRBV30	.	.	TRBJ2-7	TGTGCCTGGAGTTCCACCCGGGTGGAGCAGTACTTC	CAWSSTRVEQYF
TRBV9	TRBD2	once	TRBJ2-1	TGTGCCAGCAGCGCACTGGATAGCGGGGGATCAAAGAATGAGCAGTTCTTC	CASSALDSGGSKNEQFF
TRBV5-4	.	.	TRBJ2-2	TGTGCCAGCAGCTTGATGTCCCCGACCGGGGAGCTGTTTTTT	CASSLMSPTGELFF
TRBV5-1	TRBD1	once	TRBJ2-7	TGCGCCAGCAGCTTCGATCGACAGGGGTTGAGCGAGCAGTACTTC	CASSFDRQGLSEQYF
TRBV30	.	.	TRBJ2-7	TGTGCCTGGGGACGGGGCTACGAGCAGTACTTC	CAWGRGYEQYF
TRBV19	.	.	TRBJ1-5	TGTGCCAGTGGGGAGCAGCCCCAGCATTTT	CASGEQPQHF